This TCR beta chain was sequenced for a study of blood T cell repertoires in COVID-19. Background on the study: Sources were T cells, B-cell-depleted T cells, or PBMCs; the material itself was cDNA or gDNA.

Assay: immunoSEQ multiplex PCR; the TCRdb copy retains only in-frame clones and omits some. Here the sample spans around 250,000 clones, around 88% being singletons. CDR3 size: 16 residues. Unmatched junction bases numbered 11, after V lost 5 bases and J lost 4 bases. Germline V lookup: CDR1 SGHTA, CDR2 FQGNSA. Only a few counts were recorded for this clone. The V and J genes are TRBV7-2 and TRBJ1-2; 9 bases are shared with TRBD1. This TCR derives from a woman aged 50 to 65 who had recovered from COVID-19. The material sequenced was PBMCs or T cells enriched from blood (not recorded which). CDR3 loop: CASSAGGTGSAYGYTF. The CDR3 nucleotides are TGTGCCAGCAGCGCCGGGGGGACAGGGAGCGCCTATGGCTACACCTTC.